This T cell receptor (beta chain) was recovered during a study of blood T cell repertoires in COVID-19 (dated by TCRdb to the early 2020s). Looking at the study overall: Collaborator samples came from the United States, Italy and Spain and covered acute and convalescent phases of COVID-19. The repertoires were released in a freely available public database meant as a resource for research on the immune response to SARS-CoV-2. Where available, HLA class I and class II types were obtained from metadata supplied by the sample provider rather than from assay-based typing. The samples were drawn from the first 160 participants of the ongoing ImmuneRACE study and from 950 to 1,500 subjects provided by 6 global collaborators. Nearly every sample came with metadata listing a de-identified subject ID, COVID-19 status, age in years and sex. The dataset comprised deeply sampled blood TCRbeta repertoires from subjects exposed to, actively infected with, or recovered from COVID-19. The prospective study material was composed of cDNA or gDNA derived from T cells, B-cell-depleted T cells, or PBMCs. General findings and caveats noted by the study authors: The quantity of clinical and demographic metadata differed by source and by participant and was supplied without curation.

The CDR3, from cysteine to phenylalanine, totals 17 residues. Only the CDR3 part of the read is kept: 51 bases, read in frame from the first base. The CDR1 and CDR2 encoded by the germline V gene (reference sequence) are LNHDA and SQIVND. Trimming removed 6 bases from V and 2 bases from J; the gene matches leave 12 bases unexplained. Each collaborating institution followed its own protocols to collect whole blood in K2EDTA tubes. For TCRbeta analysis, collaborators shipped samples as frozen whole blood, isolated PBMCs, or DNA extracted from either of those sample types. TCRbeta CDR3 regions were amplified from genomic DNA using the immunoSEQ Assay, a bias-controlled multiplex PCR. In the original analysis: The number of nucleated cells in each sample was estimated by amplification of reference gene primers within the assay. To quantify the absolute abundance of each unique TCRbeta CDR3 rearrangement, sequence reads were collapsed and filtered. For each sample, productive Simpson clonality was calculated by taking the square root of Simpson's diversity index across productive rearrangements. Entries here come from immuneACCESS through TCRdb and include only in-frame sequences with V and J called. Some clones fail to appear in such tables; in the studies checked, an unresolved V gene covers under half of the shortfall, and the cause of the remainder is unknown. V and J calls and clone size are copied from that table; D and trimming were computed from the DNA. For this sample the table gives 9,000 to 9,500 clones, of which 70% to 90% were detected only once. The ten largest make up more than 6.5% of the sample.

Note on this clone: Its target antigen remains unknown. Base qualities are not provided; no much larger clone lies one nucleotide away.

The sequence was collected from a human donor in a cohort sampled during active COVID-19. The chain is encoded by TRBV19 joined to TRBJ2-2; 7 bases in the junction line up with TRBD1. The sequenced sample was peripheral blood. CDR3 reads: CASSSIDRASNTGELFF. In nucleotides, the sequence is TGTGCCAGTAGCTCTATTGACAGGGCTTCTAACACCGGGGAGCTGTTTTTT.